What follows are 18 T cell receptor beta chains derived from one specimen sequenced in a study of human thymus T cells. Corrective cardiac surgery supplied the resected thymus tissue. Method: immunoSEQ multiplex PCR; TCRdb's copy keeps in-frame clones and lacks some. The sample has roughly 86,000 clones; about 96% are singletons. The specimen sequenced was thymus tissue. These receptors came from a boy less than two years old with a congenital heart defect but otherwise immunologically healthy.

This clone appeared a single time. The gene calls are TRBV28 and TRBJ1-5; 10 bases line up with TRBD1. CDR1 and CDR2 from the germline V gene are MDHEN and SYDVKM. The CDR3 runs 18 residues. Unmatched junction bases numbered 7, after V lost 2 bases and J lost 0 bases. In DNA, the CDR3 is TGTGCCAGCAGTTTAAGCCGGGACAGGGGACATAGCAATCAGCCCCAGCATTTT. Amino acid sequence: CASSLSRDRGHSNQPQHF.

Concerning this clone: At one end, the junction sequence differs from germline, possibly due to a read error. This rearrangement joins TRBV6-5 to TRBJ1-2; no reliable D call. The CDR3 spans 13 residues. The germline CDR1 and CDR2 sequences are MNHEY and SVGAGI. CDR3 in DNA: TGTGCCAGCAAGGGTCTCGGTAACTATGGCTACGCCTTC. This sequence encodes CASKGLGNYGYAF.

The chain joins TRBV2 to TRBJ2-4; D is possibly TRBD2 (6 bases). The CDR3 loop spans 16 amino acids. Trimming stripped 2 bases from V and 4 bases from J, with 15 bases between. Germline CDR1 and CDR2: SNHLY and FYNNEI. The CDR3 here is CASSEFRWEVKNIQYF. In nucleotides, the CDR3 is TGTGCCAGCAGTGAATTCCGGTGGGAGGTAAAAAACATTCAGTACTTC.

The chain combines TRBV4-1 with TRBJ2-7, with D possibly matching TRBD2 (5 bases). This CDR3 contains 15 residues. The germline V gene encodes CDR1 MGHRA and CDR2 YSYEKL. V lost 2 bases and J lost 1, with 12 bases in between. Here the CDR3 DNA reads TGCGCCAGCAGCCAAATCGAAGCGGATTCCTACGAGCAGTACTTC. Amino acids: CASSQIEADSYEQYF.

This chain connects TRBV19 to TRBJ2-3; 9 bases are shared with TRBD2. V was pared by 3 bases and J by 6 bases, with 13 bases of the junction left unmatched. The CDR3 is 17 amino acids. Germline V gene sequence: CDR1 LNHDA, CDR2 SQIVND (reference sequence). The CDR3 DNA sequence: TGTGCCAGTAGTATTCCCCATCCGGGACTAGCCATGGATACGCAGTATTTT. Its translation: CASSIPHPGLAMDTQYF.

This clone was picked up one time. The chain carries TRBV21-1 and TRBJ2-7; TRBD2 is the table's D call and was not checked against the DNA. TRBV21-1 is listed as a pseudogene. This CDR3 has 16 residues. For the CDR3, the DNA is TGTGCCAGCAGCGGCGCTACGAGACTAGCGATGCGGGAGCAGTACTTC. Protein product: CASSGATRLAMREQYF.

This sequence joins TRBV2 and TRBJ1-2; TRBD1 matches at 8 bases. Trimming at V came to 6 bases and at J to 2 bases, leaving 5 bases not matched to a gene. Germline V gene lookup returns CDR1 SNHLY and CDR2 FYNNEI. CDR3 length: 14 residues. CDR3 in DNA: TGTGCCAGCAGCCCCACAGGGGGGAACTATGGCTACACCTTC. This sequence encodes CASSPTGGNYGYTF.

This chain connects TRBV12-5 to TRBJ1-1; the D is unclear. The CDR3 consists of 19 residues. V lost 6 bases, J lost 1 base, and 27 bases lay in between. Germline-derived CDR1 and CDR2 are LGHNT and FRNRAP. The CDR3 protein is CASGYWVSALRHPNTEAFF. CDR3 DNA: TGTGCTAGTGGCTACTGGGTGTCAGCGCTTCGGCACCCGAACACTGAAGCTTTCTTT.

This chain links TRBV5-1 with TRBJ2-5; D gene unclear. The germline V and J ends were trimmed by 5 bases and 2 bases, with 13 bases remaining between them. This CDR3 contains 14 residues. Germline CDR1 SGHRS, CDR2 YFSETQ. CDR3 bases: TGCGCCAGCAGTCCAAAGGGCTCTCAAGAGACCCAGTACTTC. It is translated as CASSPKGSQETQYF.

The rearrangement joins TRBV28 to TRBJ2-1, with unresolved D. The ends were cut back, 10 bases at V and 5 bases at J, with 21 bases in the middle. This CDR3 is 15 amino acids long. CDR1 MDHEN and CDR2 SYDVKM come from the germline V gene. As DNA, the CDR3 is TGTGCCACAATGAAATTTCAAGGGATGGACAATGAGCAGTTCTTC. It encodes CATMKFQGMDNEQFF.

The chain is built from TRBV27 and TRBJ1-6; 7 bases match TRBD1. The germline gives CDR1 MNHEY, CDR2 SMNVEV (reference sequence). J lost 0 bases, V lost 4 bases, and 9 bases had no gene match. The CDR3 is 18 residues long. The CDR3 DNA sequence: TGTGCCAGCAGTTCCCGACAGGGCCGAAGCTCCTATAATTCACCCCTCCACTTT. It specifies CASSSRQGRSSYNSPLHF.

Here the CDR3 reads CASSPEGDATNEKLFF. For the CDR3, the DNA is TGTGCCAGCAGTCCGGAGGGGGATGCAACTAATGAAAAACTGTTTTTT. This sequence joins TRBV7-9 and TRBJ1-4; weak D call: TRBD1 (6 bases). V gave up 6 bases and J gave up 0 bases, with 14 bases separating them. This CDR3 contains 16 residues. Germline loops: CDR1 SEHNR, CDR2 FQNEAQ (reference sequence).

In DNA, the CDR3 is TGTGCCAGCAGCTTATACAGGCCCCCAAAAAACATTCAGTACTTC. Protein sequence: CASSLYRPPKNIQYF. The chain has TRBV11-2 and TRBJ2-4; possible D gene TRBD1, 5 bases. CDR1 is SGHAT, CDR2 FQNNGV, per germline. The CDR3 spans 15 residues. V lost 2 bases and J lost 4, with 12 bases in between.

The J gene is TRBJ2-7, the V gene TRBV10-2, with TRBD2 matching 7 bases. The CDR3 has 15 residues. Germline assignment: CDR1 WSHSY and CDR2 SAAADI. With 3 bases clipped from V and 0 bases from J, the junction kept 5 bases outside the gene matches. The CDR3 loop reads CASSDFPGGSYEQYF. The CDR3 bases are TGCGCCAGCAGTGATTTCCCGGGGGGCTCCTACGAGCAGTACTTC.

The gene calls are TRBV11-2 and TRBJ2-5; 8 bases fit TRBD1. Germline loops: CDR1 SGHAT, CDR2 FQNNGV. This CDR3 has 16 residues. V was clipped by 2 bases and J by 5 bases; unmatched bases: 10. CDR3 protein: CASSLSLQGGTETQYF. The CDR3 coding sequence is TGTGCCAGCAGCTTATCCCTACAGGGGGGCACGGAGACCCAGTACTTC.

The chain uses TRBV2 and TRBJ1-2; D gene ambiguous. The CDR3 length is 12 residues. Per germline, CDR1 SNHLY and CDR2 FYNNEI. V shed 11 bases and J shed 3 bases, with 13 bases lying between them. Here the CDR3 DNA reads TGTGCCGGACGGTCGAGGGACTATGGCTACACCTTC. Its translation: CAGRSRDYGYTF.

The V and J genes are TRBV27 and TRBJ2-1; 12 nucleotides align to TRBD2. CDR1 is MNHEY and CDR2 is SMNVEV in the germline V gene (reference sequence). The CDR3 runs to 17 residues. V was clipped by 3 bases and J by 2 bases; unmatched bases: 5. The CDR3 nucleotides are TGTGCCAGCAGTTTCCGACTAGCGGGAGTTCCCTACAATGAGCAGTTCTTC. Translation gives CASSFRLAGVPYNEQFF.

The chain carries TRBV5-8 and TRBJ2-1; perhaps TRBD2 as D (6 bases). CDR1 is SGHTS, CDR2 YDEGEE, per germline. V was trimmed by 5 bases and J by 6 bases, leaving 21 bases between them. This CDR3 is built from 16 residues. This CDR3 reads CASRPETREGPNEQFF. In DNA form, the CDR3 reads TGTGCCAGCAGGCCTGAGACTAGAGAGGGGCCCAATGAGCAGTTCTTC.